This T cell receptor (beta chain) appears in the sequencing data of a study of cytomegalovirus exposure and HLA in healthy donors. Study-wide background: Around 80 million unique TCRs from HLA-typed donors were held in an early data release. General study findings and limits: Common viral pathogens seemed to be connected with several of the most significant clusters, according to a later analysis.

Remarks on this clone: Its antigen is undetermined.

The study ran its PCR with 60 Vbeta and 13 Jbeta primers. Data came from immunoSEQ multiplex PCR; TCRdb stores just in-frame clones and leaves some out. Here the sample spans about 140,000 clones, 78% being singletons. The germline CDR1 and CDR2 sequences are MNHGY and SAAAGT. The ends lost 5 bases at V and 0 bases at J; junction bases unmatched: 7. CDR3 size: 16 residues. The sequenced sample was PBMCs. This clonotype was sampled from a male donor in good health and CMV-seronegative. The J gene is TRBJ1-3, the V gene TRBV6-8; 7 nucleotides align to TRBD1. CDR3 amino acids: CASSHPGTDSGNTIYF. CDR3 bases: TGTGCCAGCAGTCATCCCGGGACAGACTCTGGAAACACCATATATTTT.